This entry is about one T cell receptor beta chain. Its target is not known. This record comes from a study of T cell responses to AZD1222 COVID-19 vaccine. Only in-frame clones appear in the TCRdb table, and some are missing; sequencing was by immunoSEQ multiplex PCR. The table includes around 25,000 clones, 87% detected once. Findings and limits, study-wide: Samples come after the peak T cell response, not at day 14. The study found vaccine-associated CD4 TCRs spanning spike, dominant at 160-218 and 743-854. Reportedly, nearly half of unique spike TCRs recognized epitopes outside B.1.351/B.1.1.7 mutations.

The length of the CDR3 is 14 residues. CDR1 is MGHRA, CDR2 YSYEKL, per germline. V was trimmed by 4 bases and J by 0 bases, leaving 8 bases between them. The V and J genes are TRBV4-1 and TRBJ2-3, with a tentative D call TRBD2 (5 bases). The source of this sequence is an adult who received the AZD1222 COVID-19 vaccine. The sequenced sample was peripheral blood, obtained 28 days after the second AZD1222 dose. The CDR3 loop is CASSRTSSTDTQYF. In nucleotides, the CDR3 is TGCGCCAGCAGCCGAACTAGTAGCACAGATACGCAGTATTTT.